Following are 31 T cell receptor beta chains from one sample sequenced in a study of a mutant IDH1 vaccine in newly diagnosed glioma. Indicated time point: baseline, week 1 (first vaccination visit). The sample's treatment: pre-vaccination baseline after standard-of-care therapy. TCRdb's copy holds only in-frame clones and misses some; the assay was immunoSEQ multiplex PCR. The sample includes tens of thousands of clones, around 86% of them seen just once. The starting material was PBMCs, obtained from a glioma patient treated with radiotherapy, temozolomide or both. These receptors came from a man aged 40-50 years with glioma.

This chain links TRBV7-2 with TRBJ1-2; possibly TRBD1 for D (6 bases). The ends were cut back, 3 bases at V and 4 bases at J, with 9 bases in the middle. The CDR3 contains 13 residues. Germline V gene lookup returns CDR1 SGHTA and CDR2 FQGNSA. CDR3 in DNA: TGTGCCAGCAGCTTGCCAGGGGCCTATGGCTACACCTTC. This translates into CASSLPGAYGYTF.

The CDR3 DNA reads TGTGCCAGCAGCCAGTGGACCATGGGATATGGCTACACCTTC. Translated: CASSQWTMGYGYTF. The rearrangement joins TRBV14 to TRBJ1-2; D ambiguous. The V end lost 3 bases, the J end lost 5 bases, and 13 bases lay between the germline ends. The germline CDR1 and CDR2 sequences are SGHDN and FVKESK. The CDR3 sequence is 14 residues long.

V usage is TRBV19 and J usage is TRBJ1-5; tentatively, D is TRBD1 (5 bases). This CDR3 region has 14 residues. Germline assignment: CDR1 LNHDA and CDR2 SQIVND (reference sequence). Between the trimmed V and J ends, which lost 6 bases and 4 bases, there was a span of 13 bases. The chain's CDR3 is CASRKRDANQPQHF. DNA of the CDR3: TGTGCCAGTAGAAAACGGGACGCTAATCAGCCCCAGCATTTT.

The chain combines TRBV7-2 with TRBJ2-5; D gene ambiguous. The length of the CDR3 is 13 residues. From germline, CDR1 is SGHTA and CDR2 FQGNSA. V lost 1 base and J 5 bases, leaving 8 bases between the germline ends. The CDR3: CASSLGYSETQYF. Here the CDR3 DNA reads TGTGCCAGCAGCTTAGGGTACTCGGAGACCCAGTACTTC.

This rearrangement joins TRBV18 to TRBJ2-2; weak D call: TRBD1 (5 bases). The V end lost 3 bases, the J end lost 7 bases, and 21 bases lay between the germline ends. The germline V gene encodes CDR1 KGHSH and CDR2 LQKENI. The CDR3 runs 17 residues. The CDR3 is CASSPFDSVGIGGELFF. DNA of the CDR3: TGTGCCAGCTCACCTTTCGACAGCGTAGGCATTGGCGGGGAGCTGTTTTTT.

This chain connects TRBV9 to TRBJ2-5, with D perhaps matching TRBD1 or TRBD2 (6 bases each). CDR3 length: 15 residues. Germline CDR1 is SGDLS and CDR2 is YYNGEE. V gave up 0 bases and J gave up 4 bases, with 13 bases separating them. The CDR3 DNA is TGTGCCAGCAGCGTAGTAGGGGGAGGTGCAGAGACCCAGTACTTC. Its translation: CASSVVGGGAETQYF.

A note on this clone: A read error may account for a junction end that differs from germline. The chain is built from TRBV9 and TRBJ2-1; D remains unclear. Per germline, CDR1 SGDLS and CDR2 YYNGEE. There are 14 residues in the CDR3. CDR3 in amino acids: CASGKIPSDNEQFF. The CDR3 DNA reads TGTGCCAGCGGCAAGATTCCCTCCGACAATGAGCAGTTCTTC. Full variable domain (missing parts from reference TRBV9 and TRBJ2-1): DSGVTQTPKHLITATGQRVTLRCSPRSGDLSVYWYQQSLDQGLQFLIQYYNGEERAKGNILERFSAQQFPDLHSELNLSSLELGDSALYFCASGKIPSDNEQFFGPGTRLTVL.

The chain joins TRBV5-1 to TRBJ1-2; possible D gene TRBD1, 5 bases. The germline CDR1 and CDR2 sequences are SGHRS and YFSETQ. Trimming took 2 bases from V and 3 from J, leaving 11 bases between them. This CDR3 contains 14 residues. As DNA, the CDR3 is TGCGCCAGCAGCTTCTTTCCAGGGTACTATGGCTACACCTTC. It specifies CASSFFPGYYGYTF.

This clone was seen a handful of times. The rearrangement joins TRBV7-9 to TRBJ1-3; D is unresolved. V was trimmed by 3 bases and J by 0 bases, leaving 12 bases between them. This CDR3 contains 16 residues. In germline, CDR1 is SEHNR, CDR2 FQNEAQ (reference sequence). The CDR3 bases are TGTGCCAGCAGCTTCGGACTGGGAGCCTCTGGAAACACCATATATTTT. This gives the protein CASSFGLGASGNTIYF. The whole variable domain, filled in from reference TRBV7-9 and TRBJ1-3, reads DTGVSQNPRHKITKRGQNVTFRCDPISEHNRLYWYRQTLGQGPEFLTYFQNEAQLEKSRLLSDRFSAERPKGSFSTLEIQRTEQGDSAMYLCASSFGLGASGNTIYFGEGSWLTVV.

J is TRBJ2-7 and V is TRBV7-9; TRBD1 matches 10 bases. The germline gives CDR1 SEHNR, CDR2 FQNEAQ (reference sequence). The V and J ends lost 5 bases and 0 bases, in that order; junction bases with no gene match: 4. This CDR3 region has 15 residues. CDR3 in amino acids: CASSPRDRGSYEQYF. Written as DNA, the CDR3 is TGTGCCAGCAGCCCTAGGGACAGGGGCTCCTACGAGCAGTACTTC.

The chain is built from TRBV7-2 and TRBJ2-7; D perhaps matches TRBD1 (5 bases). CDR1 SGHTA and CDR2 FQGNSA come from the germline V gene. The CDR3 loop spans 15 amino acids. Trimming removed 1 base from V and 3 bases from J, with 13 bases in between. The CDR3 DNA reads TGTGCCAGCAGCTTAGAATTGTGGCAGGGCTACGAGCAGTACTTC. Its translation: CASSLELWQGYEQYF.

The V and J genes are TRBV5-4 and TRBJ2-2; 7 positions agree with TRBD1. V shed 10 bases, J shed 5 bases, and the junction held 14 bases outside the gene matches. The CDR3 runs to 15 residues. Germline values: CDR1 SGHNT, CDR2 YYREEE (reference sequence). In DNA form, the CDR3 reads TGTGCCTTTCAGAGGAAGGGGGCAGCAACCGGGGAGCTGTTTTTT. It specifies CAFQRKGAATGELFF.

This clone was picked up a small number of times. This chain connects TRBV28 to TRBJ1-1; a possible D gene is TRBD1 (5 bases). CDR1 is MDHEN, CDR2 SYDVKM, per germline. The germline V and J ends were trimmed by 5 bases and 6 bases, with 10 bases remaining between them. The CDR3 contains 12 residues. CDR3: CASSLRVSEAFF. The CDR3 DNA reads TGTGCCAGCAGTCTCAGGGTATCTGAAGCTTTCTTT. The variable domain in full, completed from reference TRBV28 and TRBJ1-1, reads DVKVTQSSRYLVKRTGEKVFLECVQDMDHENMFWYRQDPGLGLRLIYFSYDVKMKEKGDIPEGYSVSREKKERFSLILESASTNQTSMYLCASSLRVSEAFFGQGTRLTVV.

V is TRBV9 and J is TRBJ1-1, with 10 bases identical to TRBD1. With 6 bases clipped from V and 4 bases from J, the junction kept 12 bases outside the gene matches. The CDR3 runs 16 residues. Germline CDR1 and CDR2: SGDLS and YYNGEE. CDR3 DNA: TGTGCCAGCACCCGAGACAGGGGGCAGGGGCCCACTGAAGCTTTCTTT. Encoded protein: CASTRDRGQGPTEAFF.

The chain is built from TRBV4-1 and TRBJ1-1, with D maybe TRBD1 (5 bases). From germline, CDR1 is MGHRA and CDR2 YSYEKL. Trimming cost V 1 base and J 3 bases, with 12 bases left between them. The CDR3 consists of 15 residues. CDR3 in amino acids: CASSQAVGGDTEAFF. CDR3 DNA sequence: TGCGCCAGCAGCCAAGCTGTGGGGGGTGACACTGAAGCTTTCTTT.

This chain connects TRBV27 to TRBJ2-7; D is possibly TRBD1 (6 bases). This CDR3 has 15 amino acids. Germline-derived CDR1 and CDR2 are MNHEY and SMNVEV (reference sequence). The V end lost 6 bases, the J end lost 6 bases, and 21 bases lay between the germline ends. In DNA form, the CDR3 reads TGTGCCAGCAGCCTACAGGGTTTGGGCCGGGGCGAGCAGTACTTC. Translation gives CASSLQGLGRGEQYF.

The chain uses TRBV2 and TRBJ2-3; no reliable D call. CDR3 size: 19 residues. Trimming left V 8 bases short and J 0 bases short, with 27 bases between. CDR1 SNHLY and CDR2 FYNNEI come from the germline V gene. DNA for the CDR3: TGTGCCAGCGACACCTCGAAGGTCCGCGGCTCCTCGAGCACAGATACGCAGTATTTT. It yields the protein CASDTSKVRGSSSTDTQYF.

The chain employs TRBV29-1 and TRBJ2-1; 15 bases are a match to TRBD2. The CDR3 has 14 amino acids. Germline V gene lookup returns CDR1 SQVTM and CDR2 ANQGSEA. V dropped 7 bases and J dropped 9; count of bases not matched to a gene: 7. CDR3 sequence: CSAGTSGGLGEQFF. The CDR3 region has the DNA TGCAGCGCAGGGACTAGCGGGGGGCTCGGTGAGCAGTTCTTC.

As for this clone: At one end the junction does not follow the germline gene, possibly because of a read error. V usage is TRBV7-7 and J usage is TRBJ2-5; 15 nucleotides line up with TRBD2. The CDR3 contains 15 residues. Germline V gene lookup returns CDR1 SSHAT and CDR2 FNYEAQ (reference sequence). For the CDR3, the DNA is TGTGCTAGCAGCTTAGGACTAGCGGGAGGGGAGACCCAGTACTTC. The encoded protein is CASSLGLAGGETQYF.

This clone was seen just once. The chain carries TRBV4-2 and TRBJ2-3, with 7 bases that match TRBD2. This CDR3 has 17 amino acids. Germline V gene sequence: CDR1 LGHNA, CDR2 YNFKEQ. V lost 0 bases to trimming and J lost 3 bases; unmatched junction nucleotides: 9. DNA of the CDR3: TGTGCCAGCAGCCAAGACAGAGCCGGGACTACGACAGATACGCAGTATTTT. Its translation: CASSQDRAGTTTDTQYF.

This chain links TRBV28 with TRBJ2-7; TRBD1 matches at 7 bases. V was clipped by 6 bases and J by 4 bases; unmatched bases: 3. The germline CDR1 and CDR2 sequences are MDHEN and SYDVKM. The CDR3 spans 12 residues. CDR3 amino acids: CASSYRGYEQYF. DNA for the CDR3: TGTGCCAGCAGCTACAGGGGTTACGAGCAGTACTTC.

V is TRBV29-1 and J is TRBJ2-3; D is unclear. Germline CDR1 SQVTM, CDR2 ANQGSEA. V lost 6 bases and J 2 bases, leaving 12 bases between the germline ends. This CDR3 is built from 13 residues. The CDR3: CSVKRTNTDTQYF. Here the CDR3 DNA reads TGCAGCGTCAAACGGACCAACACAGATACGCAGTATTTT.

CDR3 nucleotides: TGTGCCAGCCGGAGGGCGGCCACAAACACAGATACGCAGTATTTT. Translation gives CASRRAATNTDTQYF. This sequence joins TRBV27 and TRBJ2-3; tentatively, D is TRBD2 (6 bases). Germline values: CDR1 MNHEY, CDR2 SMNVEV (reference sequence). There are 15 residues in the CDR3. Between the trimmed V and J ends, which lost 8 bases and 2 bases, there was a span of 17 bases.

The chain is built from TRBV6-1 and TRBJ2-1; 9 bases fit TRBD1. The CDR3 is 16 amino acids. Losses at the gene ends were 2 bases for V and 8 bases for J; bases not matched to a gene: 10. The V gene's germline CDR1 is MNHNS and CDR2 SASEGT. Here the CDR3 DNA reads TGTGCCAGCAGTGAATCACAGGGGGCTTTTTTCGATGAGCAGTTCTTC. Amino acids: CASSESQGAFFDEQFF.

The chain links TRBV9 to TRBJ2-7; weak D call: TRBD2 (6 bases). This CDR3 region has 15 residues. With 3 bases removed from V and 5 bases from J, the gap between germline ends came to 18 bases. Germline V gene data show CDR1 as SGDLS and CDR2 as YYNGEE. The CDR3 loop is CASSEGLTLGDEQYF. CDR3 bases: TGTGCCAGCAGCGAGGGACTTACATTAGGGGACGAGCAGTACTTC.

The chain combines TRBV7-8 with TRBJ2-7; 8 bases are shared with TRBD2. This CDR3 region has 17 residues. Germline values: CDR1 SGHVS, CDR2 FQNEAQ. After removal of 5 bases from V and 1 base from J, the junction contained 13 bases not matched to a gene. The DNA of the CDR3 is TGTGCCAGCAGCCCCCGGGGTGGGCTAGCGGGTTCCTACGAGCAGTACTTC. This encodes CASSPRGGLAGSYEQYF.

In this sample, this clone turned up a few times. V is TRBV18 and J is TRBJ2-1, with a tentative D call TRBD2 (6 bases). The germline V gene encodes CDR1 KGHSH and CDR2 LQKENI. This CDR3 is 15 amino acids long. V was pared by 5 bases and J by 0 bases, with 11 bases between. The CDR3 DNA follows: TGTGCCAGCTCAGGACTACCGTACTCCTACAATGAGCAGTTCTTC. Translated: CASSGLPYSYNEQFF.

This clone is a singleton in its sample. The CDR3 sequence is CASSPDGQGKGYTF. The CDR3 DNA sequence: TGCGCCAGCAGCCCCGACGGACAGGGGAAGGGCTACACCTTC. The genes are TRBV5-1 and TRBJ1-2, with TRBD1 matching 9 bases. J gave up 8 bases and V 4 bases, and 9 bases lay outside the gene matches. The CDR3 is 14 amino acids. Germline V gene lookup returns CDR1 SGHRS and CDR2 YFSETQ.

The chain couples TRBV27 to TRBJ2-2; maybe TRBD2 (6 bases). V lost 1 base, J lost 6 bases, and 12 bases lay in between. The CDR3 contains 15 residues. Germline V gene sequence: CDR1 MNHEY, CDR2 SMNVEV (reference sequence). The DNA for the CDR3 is TGTGCCAGCAGTTTATATACGGGAGCGGCCGGGGAGCTGTTTTTT. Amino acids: CASSLYTGAAGELFF.

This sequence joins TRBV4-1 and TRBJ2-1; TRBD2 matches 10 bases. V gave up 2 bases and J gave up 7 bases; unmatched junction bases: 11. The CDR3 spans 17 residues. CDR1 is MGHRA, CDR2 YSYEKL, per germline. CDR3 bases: TGCGCCAGCAGCCAAACAACTAGCGGGGCCAGGGTTAATGAGCAGTTCTTC. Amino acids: CASSQTTSGARVNEQFF.

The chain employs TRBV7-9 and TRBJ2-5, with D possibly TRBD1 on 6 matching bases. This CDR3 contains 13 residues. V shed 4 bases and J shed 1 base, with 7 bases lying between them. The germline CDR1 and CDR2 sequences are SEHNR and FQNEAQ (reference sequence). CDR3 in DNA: TGTGCCAGCAGCTCGACAGGCCAAGAGACCCAGTACTTC. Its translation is CASSSTGQETQYF. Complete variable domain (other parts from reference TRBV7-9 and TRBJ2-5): DTGVSQNPRHKITKRGQNVTFRCDPISEHNRLYWYRQTLGQGPEFLTYFQNEAQLEKSRLLSDRFSAERPKGSFSTLEIQRTEQGDSAMYLCASSSTGQETQYFGPGTRLLVL.